This TCR beta chain came from a study of CD8 T cells in ankylosing spondylitis. General study points: Roughly eight highly homologous variants made up a TCR beta motif, and this motif appeared characteristic of ankylosing spondylitis blood. Earlier literature documents some of the motif variants in reactive arthritis synovial fluid and blood.

This clonotype was picked up a small number of times. Its antigen is not known. TCRdb independently ran MiXCR on the 5' RACE reads; one entry per CDR3 protein. The table has about 500,000 distinct CDR3 sequences, roughly 12% seen once. Trimming took 6 bases from V and 2 from J; bases not matched to a gene: 7. Per the germline V gene, CDR1 is MNHEY and CDR2 is SVGEGT. The CDR3 contains 15 residues. Sequencing was done on a sample of blood, either unsorted or a sorted T cell fraction (not recorded which). The chain combines TRBV6-2 or TRBV6-3 with TRBJ2-5, with TRBD2 matching over 9 bases. This clonotype was sampled from a male donor with ankylosing spondylitis. DNA of the CDR3: TGTGCCAGCAGATTAGCGGGAGCTTCACAAGAGACCCAGTACTTC. This encodes CASRLAGASQETQYF.